A selection of T cell receptor beta chains follows, all from one sample in a study of blood T cell repertoires in COVID-19. The repertoire was sequenced with immunoSEQ multiplex PCR; TCRdb's copy has only in-frame clones and lacks some. The sample contains around 250,000 clones, 85% to 90% of which appear only once. Sequencing used peripheral blood. Every receptor here comes from a woman aged 60-75 years with COVID-19, enrolled during active disease. Both conserved end residues are part of each CDR3.

J | V | CDR3
TRBJ1-1 | TRBV7-9 | CASSLATGGGTEAFF
TRBJ2-4 | TRBV19 | CASNTQGADGIQYF
TRBJ2-1 | TRBV6-4 | CASSLFAVKASYNEQFF
TRBJ2-1 | TRBV10-3 | CAISGVYEQFF
TRBJ1-6 | TRBV2 | CASSEGGTGVGNSPLHF
TRBJ2-2 | TRBV7-3 | CASSLKGTHNTGELFF
TRBJ1-5 | TRBV12-3/TRBV12-4 | CASSLLGGQPQHF
TRBJ2-2 | TRBV7-3 | CASSQTPYTGELFF
TRBJ1-5 | TRBV20-1 | CSASQPPQNGQPQHF
TRBJ2-5 | TRBV7-2 | CASSTWTTPETQYF
TRBJ2-1 | TRBV6-5 | CASKLVSGGANEQFF
TRBJ2-3 | TRBV16 | CASSQSRVWGGRSTDTQYF
TRBJ2-7 | TRBV5-1 | CASRDEGTTYEQYF
TRBJ2-7 | TRBV7-8 | CASSLDQGGNEQYF
TRBJ1-1 | TRBV6-2/TRBV6-3 | CASSAWTGGFTEAFF
TRBJ1-4 | TRBV7-2 | CASSSDMNEKLFF
TRBJ2-7 | TRBV6-2/TRBV6-3 | CASSPRREGEQYF
TRBJ2-1 | TRBV28 | CASSDQGRGSEQFF
TRBJ1-6 | TRBV18 | CASSPPGGDNSPLHF
TRBJ2-7 | TRBV7-8 | CASSLEGTGVYEQYF
TRBJ1-1 | TRBV5-1 | CASSPGQGRWTEAFF
TRBJ2-1 | TRBV5-5 | CASSFQGYNEQFF
TRBJ1-5 | TRBV9 | CASSVGSTNQPQHF
TRBJ1-2 | TRBV6-5 | CASRRDTTYGYTF
TRBJ1-5 | TRBV29-1 | CSAKLGTGGNQPQHF
TRBJ1-2 | TRBV19 | CASSLGQLANYGYTF
TRBJ2-2 | TRBV7-9 | CASSLGRGGHTGELFF
TRBJ1-1 | TRBV6-2/TRBV6-3 | CASSRQAEAFF
TRBJ2-7 | TRBV7-2 | CASSLGLADLYEQYF
TRBJ1-3 | TRBV30 | CAWSAEQGVGNTIYF
TRBJ2-3 | TRBV11-3 | CASSPDRGDTQYF
TRBJ2-2 | TRBV7-2 | CASSFRVGANTGELFF
TRBJ1-2 | TRBV4-2 | CASSQAGAGGPGYTF
TRBJ1-1 | TRBV3-1/TRBV3-2 | CASSRRDTLEAFF
TRBJ1-6 | TRBV30 | CAWSKGGVDSPLHF
TRBJ1-2 | TRBV3-1/TRBV3-2 | CASSLGTGGAYGYTF
TRBJ2-5 | TRBV11-2 | CASSFSGEETQYF